The clone carrying this T cell receptor beta chain has just a few counts. Its cognate antigen is unknown. The V and J ends lost 2 bases and 1 base respectively, with 10 bases between them. CDR3 length: 15 amino acids. Per the germline V gene, CDR1 is SGHTA and CDR2 is FQGNSA. Unique molecular identifiers featured in how the TCRbeta library was prepared. Via MiXCR, TCRdb re-called the PCR reads, giving one row per CDR3 protein. The data hold about 100,000 distinct CDR3 sequences, with roughly 7.1% observed a single time. This entry comes from a study of T-cell reconstitution after alpha-beta-depleted transplantation in children. Study results and caveats: Counts and diversity of T cells one year after transplant came mostly from newly produced T cells.

This material consisted of PBMCs, taken before TCRalphabeta/CD19-depleted stem cell transplant. The source is a boy aged 2 to 10 with acute lymphoblastic leukemia, due to receive a stem cell transplant. The V call is TRBV7-2, the J call TRBJ2-3; TRBD2 might be the D (5 bases). CDR3: CASSLQSGGTDTQYF. As DNA, the CDR3 is TGTGCCAGCAGCTTACAATCCGGGGGCACAGATACGCAGTATTTT.